The 13 T cell receptor beta chains in this list originate from one sample, sequenced in a study of long-term antiretroviral therapy in people with HIV. At the survey level, the v3.0 immunoSEQ assay was run. The repertoire was sequenced with immunoSEQ multiplex PCR; TCRdb's copy has only in-frame clones and lacks some. The sample carries fewer than 30,000 clones, about 88% recorded once. Material: unsorted PBMCs, obtained more than 2.6 years after starting antiretroviral therapy. The source is a man aged 35-49 years with HIV.

This clone was seen a handful of times. The chain joins TRBV7-9 to TRBJ1-2, with TRBD1 matching 11 bases. Looked up from germline, CDR1 is SEHNR and CDR2 is FQNEAQ (reference sequence). The length of the CDR3 is 16 residues. V dropped 5 bases and J dropped 2; count of bases not matched to a gene: 7. The CDR3 DNA reads TGTGCCAGCAGCCTCGGACAGGGGGCGGAGAACTATGGCTACACCTTC. Protein: CASSLGQGAENYGYTF.

The J gene is TRBJ2-4, the V gene TRBV6-5; D remains unclear. V gave up 2 bases and J gave up 0 bases, with 8 bases separating them. Germline V gene data show CDR1 as MNHEY and CDR2 as SVGAGI. The CDR3 extends over 15 amino acids. The CDR3 protein is CASSYTILAKNIQYF. The DNA of the CDR3 is TGTGCCAGCAGTTACACTATCCTAGCCAAAAACATTCAGTACTTC.

The chain links TRBV10-3 to TRBJ2-2, with 13 bases matching TRBD2. This CDR3 spans 16 amino acids. V trimming: 5 bases; J trimming: 6 bases; junction bases outside the gene matches: 6. Germline V gene data show CDR1 as ENHRY and CDR2 as SYGVKD. The CDR3 sequence is CAISIGLAGVPGELFF. For the CDR3, the DNA is TGTGCCATCAGTATTGGACTAGCGGGAGTGCCCGGGGAGCTGTTTTTT.

The chain uses TRBV7-3 and TRBJ2-2; TRBD1 matches at 8 bases. The CDR3 has 14 residues. The germline V gene has CDR1 SGHTA and CDR2 FQGTGA. The V segment lost 10 bases and the J segment 5 bases; nucleotides outside the gene matches: 9. The chain's CDR3 is CATQGAGGTGELFF. The DNA for the CDR3 is TGTGCCACCCAGGGGGCTGGCGGGACCGGGGAGCTGTTTTTT.

This chain uses TRBV28 with TRBJ1-4; 8 bases are shared with TRBD1. Losses at the gene ends were 6 bases for V and 8 bases for J; bases not matched to a gene: 17. CDR1 is MDHEN, CDR2 SYDVKM, per germline. This CDR3 has 17 residues. The CDR3 DNA reads TGTGCCAGCAGGTCCACCCACCTCGACAGGGGCCCGGAAAAACTGTTTTTT. Protein sequence: CASRSTHLDRGPEKLFF.

Only one count was recorded for this clone. The V and J genes are TRBV28 and TRBJ2-5, with TRBD1 matching over 10 bases. This CDR3 is built from 16 residues. Germline V lookup: CDR1 MDHEN, CDR2 SYDVKM. V lost 5 bases to trimming and J lost 2 bases; unmatched junction nucleotides: 8. CDR3 loop: CASSLWTGGDQETQYF. CDR3 in DNA: TGTGCCAGCAGTCTTTGGACAGGGGGGGATCAAGAGACCCAGTACTTC.

The rearrangement joins TRBV29-1 to TRBJ2-1; D is uncertain. This CDR3 spans 14 amino acids. CDR1 and CDR2 from the germline V gene are SQVTM and ANQGSEA. The germline V and J ends were trimmed by 3 bases and 1 base, with 10 bases remaining between them. CDR3 in DNA: TGCAGCGTTGAGCCTTGGGGTTCCTACAATGAGCAGTTCTTC. Its translation is CSVEPWGSYNEQFF.

The chain employs TRBV29-1 and TRBJ1-1, with D uncertain. The CDR3 runs 11 residues. From germline, CDR1 is SQVTM and CDR2 ANQGSEA. Between the trimmed V and J ends, which lost 3 bases and 4 bases, there was a span of 6 bases. The CDR3 reads CSVELGTEAFF. The CDR3, as DNA: TGCAGCGTTGAGTTGGGCACTGAAGCTTTCTTT.

The chain has TRBV28 and TRBJ1-2; D gene uncertain. The CDR3 loop spans 14 amino acids. The V gene lost 4 bases and the J gene lost 3 bases, with 12 bases spanning the gap. Per germline, CDR1 MDHEN and CDR2 SYDVKM. The CDR3 loop is CASSSAGVYYGYTF. CDR3 nucleotides: TGTGCCAGCAGTTCAGCCGGGGTCTACTATGGCTACACCTTC.

This chain links TRBV6-5 with TRBJ1-2; D possibly corresponds to TRBD1 (5 bases). This CDR3 is 13 amino acids long. V was pared by 2 bases and J by 7 bases, with 11 bases between. Germline loops: CDR1 MNHEY, CDR2 SVGAGI. The CDR3 here is CASSYGPGTGYTF. CDR3 sequence (DNA): TGTGCCAGCAGTTACGGGCCAGGGACTGGCTACACCTTC.

This clone has more than one count but fewer than ten. The CDR3 region is CASSPGVGPYEQYF. The DNA for the CDR3 is TGTGCCAGCAGCCCTGGAGTAGGCCCCTACGAGCAGTACTTC. This chain links TRBV4-2 with TRBJ2-7; D gene unclear. Germline assignment: CDR1 LGHNA and CDR2 YNFKEQ. Trimming pared 4 bases from V and 2 bases from J, leaving 12 bases between. This CDR3 has 14 residues.

This clone was seen more than once but under ten times. The chain combines TRBV21-1 with TRBJ1-4. TRBV21-1 is listed as a pseudogene. The CDR3 has 16 amino acids. The CDR3 nucleotides read TGTGCCAGCAGCAAAGTCGAAGTTCCGGACGGGGAAAAACTGTTTTTT. It is translated as CASSKVEVPDGEKLFF.

V usage is TRBV7-6 and J usage is TRBJ2-6, with TRBD2 matching over 8 bases. This CDR3 region has 19 residues. The V segment lost 7 bases and the J segment 0 bases; nucleotides outside the gene matches: 14. The germline gives CDR1 SGHVS, CDR2 FNYEAQ. This CDR3 is CASTPRGATGYSGANVLTF. Here the CDR3 DNA reads TGTGCCAGCACCCCGCGGGGGGCCACTGGATACTCTGGGGCCAACGTCCTGACTTTC. The complete variable domain, with remaining parts taken from reference TRBV7-6 and TRBJ2-6, reads GAGVSQSPRYKVTKRGQDVALRCDPISGHVSLYWYRQALGQGPEFLTYFNYEAQQDKSGLPNDRFSAERPEGSISTLTIQRTEQRDSAMYRCASTPRGATGYSGANVLTFGAGSRLTVL.